Below are 4 T cell receptor beta chains sequenced from a single sample in a study of early T cells in non-severe SARS-CoV-2 infection. Each CDR3 protein is one row after TCRdb ran MiXCR on the 5' RACE reads. The data contain around 82,000 distinct CDR3 sequences, about an eighth of them seen just once; the ten biggest clones take up roughly 3.6%. The sample was whole blood. These receptors all stem from an adult who was a healthcare worker with PCR-confirmed SARS-CoV-2 infection or an uninfected control (not recorded which).

This clonotype was detected a few times. The gene calls are TRBV24-1 and TRBJ2-1, with 7 nucleotides matching TRBD2. Germline V lookup: CDR1 KGHDR, CDR2 SFDVKD. This CDR3 has 15 residues. Losses at the gene ends were 5 bases for V and 4 bases for J; bases not matched to a gene: 7. The CDR3 sequence is CATSAAGEGYNEQFF. In DNA, the CDR3 is TGTGCCACCAGTGCGGCGGGAGAGGGTTACAATGAGCAGTTCTTC.

This clonotype was detected many times. The chain is built from TRBV6-2 or TRBV6-3 and TRBJ2-6; the D gene is possibly TRBD2 (5 bases). CDR3 length: 15 amino acids. CDR1 MNHEY and CDR2 SVGEGT come from the germline V gene. Trimming took 1 base from V and 2 from J, leaving 6 bases between them. The CDR3 bases are TGTGCCAGCAGTTACTGGAGGACTGGGGCCAACGTCCTGACTTTC. Its translation: CASSYWRTGANVLTF.

The chain combines TRBV28 with TRBJ2-1; 14 bases agree with TRBD2. In germline, CDR1 is MDHEN, CDR2 SYDVKM. V lost 4 bases, J lost 10 bases, and 6 bases stayed unmatched. The CDR3 is 15 amino acids. The CDR3 nucleotides are TGTGCCAGCAGTTCTGGGACTAGCGGGAGTGGAGAGCAGTTCTTC. Amino acids: CASSSGTSGSGEQFF. The variable domain in full, with the rest retrieved from reference TRBV28 and TRBJ2-1, is DVKVTQSSRYLVKRTGEKVFLECVQDMDHENMFWYRQDPGLGLRLIYFSYDVKMKEKGDIPEGYSVSREKKERFSLILESASTNQTSMYLCASSSGTSGSGEQFFGPGTRLTVL.

The genes are TRBV7-6 and TRBJ2-7; possible D gene TRBD1, 5 bases. The CDR3 covers 15 residues. V lost 1 base and J 0 bases, leaving 10 bases between the germline ends. CDR1 and CDR2 (germline): SGHVS, FNYEAQ. Here the CDR3 DNA reads TGTGCCAGCAGCTTAGTAGCAGGGTCCTCCTACGAGCAGTACTTC. This sequence encodes CASSLVAGSSYEQYF.